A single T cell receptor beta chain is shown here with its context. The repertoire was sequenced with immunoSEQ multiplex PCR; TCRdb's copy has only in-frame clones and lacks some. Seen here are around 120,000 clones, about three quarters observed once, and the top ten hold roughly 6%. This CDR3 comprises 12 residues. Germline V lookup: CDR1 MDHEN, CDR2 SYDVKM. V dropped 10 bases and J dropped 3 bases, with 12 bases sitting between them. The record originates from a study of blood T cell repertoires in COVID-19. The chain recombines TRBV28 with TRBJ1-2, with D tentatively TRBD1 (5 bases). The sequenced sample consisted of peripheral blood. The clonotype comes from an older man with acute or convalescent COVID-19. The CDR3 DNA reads TGTGCCACCTCGGGCAGGGACTATGGCTACACCTTC. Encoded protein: CATSGRDYGYTF.